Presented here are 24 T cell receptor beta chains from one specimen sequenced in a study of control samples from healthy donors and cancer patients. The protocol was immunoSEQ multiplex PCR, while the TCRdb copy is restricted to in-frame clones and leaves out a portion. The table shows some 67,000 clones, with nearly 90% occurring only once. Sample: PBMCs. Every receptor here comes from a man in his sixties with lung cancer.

CDR3 sequence reads: CASSLTGSRHGYTF. The DNA for the CDR3 is TGTGCCAGCAGTTTGACAGGGTCGAGGCATGGCTACACCTTC. The chain couples TRBV11-2 to TRBJ1-2; 7 nucleotides line up with TRBD1. V gave up 6 bases and J gave up 6 bases; unmatched junction bases: 10. The CDR3 has 14 residues. From germline, CDR1 is SGHAT and CDR2 FQNNGV. Complete variable domain (other parts from reference TRBV11-2 and TRBJ1-2): EAGVAQSPRYKIIEKRQSVAFWCNPISGHATLYWYQQILGQGPKLLIQFQNNGVVDDSQLPKDRFSAERLKGVDSTLKIQPAKLEDSAVYLCASSLTGSRHGYTFGSGTRLTVV.

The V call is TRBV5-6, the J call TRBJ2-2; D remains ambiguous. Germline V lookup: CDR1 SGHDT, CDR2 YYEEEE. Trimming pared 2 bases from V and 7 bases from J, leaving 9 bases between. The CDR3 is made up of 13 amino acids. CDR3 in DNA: TGTGCCAGCAGCTTTACCCGTGGCGGGGAGCTGTTTTTT. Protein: CASSFTRGGELFF.

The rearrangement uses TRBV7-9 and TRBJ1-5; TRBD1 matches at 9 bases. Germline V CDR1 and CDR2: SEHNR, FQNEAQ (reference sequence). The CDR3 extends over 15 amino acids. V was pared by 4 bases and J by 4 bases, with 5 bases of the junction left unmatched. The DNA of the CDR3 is TGTGCCAGCAGCTACGATGGGACAGGGAATCAGCCCCAGCATTTT. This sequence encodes CASSYDGTGNQPQHF.

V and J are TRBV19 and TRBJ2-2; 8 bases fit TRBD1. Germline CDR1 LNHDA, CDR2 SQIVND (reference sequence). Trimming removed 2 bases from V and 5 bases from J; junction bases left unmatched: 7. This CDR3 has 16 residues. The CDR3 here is CASSISDRVKTGELFF. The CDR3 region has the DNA TGTGCCAGTAGTATATCGGACAGGGTAAAGACCGGGGAGCTGTTTTTT.

As DNA, the CDR3 is TGTGCCAGCAGCCAATGGGGGTTCGGGGCCTACGAGCAGTACGTC. This sequence encodes CASSQWGFGAYEQYV. The chain carries TRBV14 and TRBJ2-7, with D perhaps assigned TRBD1 or TRBD2 (5 bases each). The V end lost 2 bases, the J end lost 2 bases, and 13 bases lay between the germline ends. Germline CDR1 reads SGHDN; CDR2 reads FVKESK. The CDR3 extends over 15 amino acids.

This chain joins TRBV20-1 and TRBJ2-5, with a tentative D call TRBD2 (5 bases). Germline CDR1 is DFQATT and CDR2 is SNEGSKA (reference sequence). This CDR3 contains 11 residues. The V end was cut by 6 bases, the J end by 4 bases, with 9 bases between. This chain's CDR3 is CSAARVETQYF. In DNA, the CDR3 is TGCAGTGCCGCGAGGGTAGAGACCCAGTACTTC.

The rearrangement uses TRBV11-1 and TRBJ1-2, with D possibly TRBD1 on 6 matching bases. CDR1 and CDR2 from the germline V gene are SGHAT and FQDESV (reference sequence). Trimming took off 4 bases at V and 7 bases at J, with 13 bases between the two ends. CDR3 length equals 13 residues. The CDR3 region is CASSSKEQGGYTF. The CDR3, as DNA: TGTGCCAGCAGCTCGAAAGAACAGGGTGGCTACACCTTC.

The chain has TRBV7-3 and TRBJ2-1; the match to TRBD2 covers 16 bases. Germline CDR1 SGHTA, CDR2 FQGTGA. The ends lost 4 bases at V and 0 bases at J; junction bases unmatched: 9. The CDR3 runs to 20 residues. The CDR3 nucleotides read TGTGCCAGCAGCTCGACCGCGGGACTAGCGGGGGGGCGCTCCTACAATGAGCAGTTCTTC. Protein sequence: CASSSTAGLAGGRSYNEQFF.

CDR3 loop: CASSVAGGPGELFF. CDR3 nucleotides: TGTGCCAGCAGCGTAGCAGGTGGACCCGGGGAGCTGTTTTTT. V gene TRBV9 combines with J gene TRBJ2-2, with no clear D. Germline CDR1 reads SGDLS; CDR2 reads YYNGEE. CDR3 length equals 14 residues. The V and J ends lost 0 bases and 6 bases respectively, with 9 bases between them. Supplemented by reference TRBV9 and TRBJ2-2, the full variable domain reads DSGVTQTPKHLITATGQRVTLRCSPRSGDLSVYWYQQSLDQGLQFLIQYYNGEERAKGNILERFSAQQFPDLHSELNLSSLELGDSALYFCASSVAGGPGELFFGEGSRLTVL.

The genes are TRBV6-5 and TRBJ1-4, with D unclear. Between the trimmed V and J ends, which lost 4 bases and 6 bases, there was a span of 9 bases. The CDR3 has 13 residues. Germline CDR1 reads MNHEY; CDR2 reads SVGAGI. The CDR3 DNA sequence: TGTGCCAGCAGTTCGGCAACCTATGAAAAACTGTTTTTT. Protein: CASSSATYEKLFF.

The CDR3: CASSAQTGAEEKLFF. The CDR3 DNA is TGCGCCAGCAGTGCCCAGACAGGGGCGGAAGAAAAACTGTTTTTT. This chain uses TRBV5-1 with TRBJ1-4; 8 positions agree with TRBD1. J was trimmed by 8 bases and V by 5 bases; bases with no gene match: 11. Germline CDR1 reads SGHRS; CDR2 reads YFSETQ. The CDR3 totals 15 residues.

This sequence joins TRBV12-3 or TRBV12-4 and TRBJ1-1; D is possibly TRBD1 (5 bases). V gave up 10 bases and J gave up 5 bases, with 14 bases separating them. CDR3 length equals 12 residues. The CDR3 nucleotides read TGTGCCATGGTTAGGGGAGGAACTGAAGCTTTCTTT. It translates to CAMVRGGTEAFF.

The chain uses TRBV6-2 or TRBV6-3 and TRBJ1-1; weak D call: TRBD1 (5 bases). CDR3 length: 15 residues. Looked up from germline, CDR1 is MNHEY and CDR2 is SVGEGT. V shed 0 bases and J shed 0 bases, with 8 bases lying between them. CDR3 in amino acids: CASSYSGGMNTEAFF. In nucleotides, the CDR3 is TGTGCCAGCAGTTACTCGGGGGGAATGAACACTGAAGCTTTCTTT.

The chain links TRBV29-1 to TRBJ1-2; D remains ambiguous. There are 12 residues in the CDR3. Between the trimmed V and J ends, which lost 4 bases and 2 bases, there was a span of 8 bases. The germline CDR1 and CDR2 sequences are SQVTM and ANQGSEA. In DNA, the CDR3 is TGCAGCGTTGCAGACCTAAACTATGGCTACACCTTC. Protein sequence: CSVADLNYGYTF.

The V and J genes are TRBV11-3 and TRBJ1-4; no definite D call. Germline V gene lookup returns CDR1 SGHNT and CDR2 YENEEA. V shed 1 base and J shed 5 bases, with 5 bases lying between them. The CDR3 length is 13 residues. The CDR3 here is CASSLGHNEKLFF. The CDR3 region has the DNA TGTGCCAGCAGCTTAGGGCACAATGAAAAACTGTTTTTT.

In DNA form, the CDR3 reads TGTGCCAGCAGCAAAAGACCATCGGGACAGGGGGTTCATGGCTACACCTTC. This encodes CASSKRPSGQGVHGYTF. The chain recombines TRBV5-8 with TRBJ1-2; 11 bases line up with TRBD1. The CDR3 contains 17 residues. Trimming at V came to 4 bases and at J to 6 bases, leaving 14 bases not matched to a gene. Germline values: CDR1 SGHTS, CDR2 YDEGEE.

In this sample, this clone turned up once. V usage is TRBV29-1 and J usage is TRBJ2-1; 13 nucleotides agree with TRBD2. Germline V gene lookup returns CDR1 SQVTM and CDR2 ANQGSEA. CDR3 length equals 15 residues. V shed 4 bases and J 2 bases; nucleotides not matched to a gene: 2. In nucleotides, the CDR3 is TGCAGCGTTGCTGGACTAGCGGGAGCCTACAATGAGCAGTTCTTC. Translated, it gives CSVAGLAGAYNEQFF.

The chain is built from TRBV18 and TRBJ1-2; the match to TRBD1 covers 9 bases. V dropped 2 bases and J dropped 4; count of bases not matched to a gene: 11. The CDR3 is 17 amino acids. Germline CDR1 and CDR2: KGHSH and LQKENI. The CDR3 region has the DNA TGTGCCAGCTCACCAACAGGGGGCTCTCGGACAATCTATGGCTACACCTTC. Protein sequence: CASSPTGGSRTIYGYTF.

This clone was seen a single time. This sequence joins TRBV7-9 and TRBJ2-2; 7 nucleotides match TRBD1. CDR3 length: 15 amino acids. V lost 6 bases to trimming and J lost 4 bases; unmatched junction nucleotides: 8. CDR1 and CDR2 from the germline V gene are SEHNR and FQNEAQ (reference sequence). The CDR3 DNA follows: TGTGCCAGCAGGCCACCGACAGGGTTCACCGGGGAGCTGTTTTTT. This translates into CASRPPTGFTGELFF.

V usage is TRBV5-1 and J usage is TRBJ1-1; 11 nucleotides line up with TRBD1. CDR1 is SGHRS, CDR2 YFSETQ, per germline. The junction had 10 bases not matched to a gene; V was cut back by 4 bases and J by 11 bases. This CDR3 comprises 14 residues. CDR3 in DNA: TGCGCCAGCAGCGACCCGGGACAGGGGGGCCTCGCTTTCTTT. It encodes CASSDPGQGGLAFF. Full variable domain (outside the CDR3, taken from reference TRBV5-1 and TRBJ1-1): KAGVTQTPRYLIKTRGQQVTLSCSPISGHRSVSWYQQTPGQGLQFLFEYFSETQRNKGNFPGRFSGRQFSNSRSEMNVSTLELGDSALYLCASSDPGQGGLAFFGQGTRLTVV.

The CDR3 region has the DNA TGTGCCAGCAGCTCTGGTTGGGTACAAGAGACCCAGTACTTC. Its translation is CASSSGWVQETQYF. V usage is TRBV7-2 and J usage is TRBJ2-5; no reliable D call. V lost 4 bases and J lost 2, with 11 bases in between. Germline V gives CDR1 SGHTA, CDR2 FQGNSA. The CDR3 extends over 14 amino acids.

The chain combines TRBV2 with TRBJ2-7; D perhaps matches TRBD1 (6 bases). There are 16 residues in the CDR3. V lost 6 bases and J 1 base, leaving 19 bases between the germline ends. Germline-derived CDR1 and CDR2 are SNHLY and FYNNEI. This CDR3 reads CASSPLGAGVSYEQYF. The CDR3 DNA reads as TGTGCCAGCAGCCCCTTAGGGGCAGGGGTATCCTACGAGCAGTACTTC.

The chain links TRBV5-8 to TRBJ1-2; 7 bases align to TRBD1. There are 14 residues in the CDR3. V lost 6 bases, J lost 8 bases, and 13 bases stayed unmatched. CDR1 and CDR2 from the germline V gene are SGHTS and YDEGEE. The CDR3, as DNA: TGTGCCAGCAACCGGGACAGTTGGTCCACGGGCTACACCTTC. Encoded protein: CASNRDSWSTGYTF.

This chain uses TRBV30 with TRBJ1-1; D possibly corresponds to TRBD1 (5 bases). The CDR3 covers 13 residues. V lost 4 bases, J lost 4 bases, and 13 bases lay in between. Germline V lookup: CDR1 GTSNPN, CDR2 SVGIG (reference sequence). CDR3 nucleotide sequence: TGTGCCTGGACTTCGCAGGGCATCACTGAAGCTTTCTTT. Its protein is CAWTSQGITEAFF.